This T cell receptor beta chain was captured in a study of T cell responses to AZD1222 COVID-19 vaccine. Study-level points and caveats: Variant regions that are unmutated are reportedly the target of nearly half of spike-specific TCRs.

Sequenced by immunoSEQ multiplex PCR; TCRdb stores in-frame clones only, minus some. The sample has around 150,000 clones, nearly 95% seen once; the top ten hold around 3.5%. The V gene's germline CDR1 is SQVTM and CDR2 ANQGSEA. The CDR3 is made up of 11 amino acids. Trimming left V 5 bases short and J 6 bases short, with 11 bases between. A remark on this clone: Its antigen remains unknown.

The rearrangement joins TRBV29-1 to TRBJ2-7; D is unresolved. The specimen comprised peripheral blood, sampled 28 days after the second AZD1222 dose. The TCR sequence derives from an adult who received the AZD1222 COVID-19 vaccine. The chain's CDR3 is CSVPTPGEQYF. In nucleotides, the CDR3 is TGCAGCGTTCCTACACCAGGCGAGCAGTACTTC.